One sample yielded the 14 T cell receptor beta chains listed below, sequenced in a study of blood T cell repertoires in COVID-19. Produced via immunoSEQ multiplex PCR; TCRdb's table is partial and in-frame only. The sample includes roughly 200,000 clones, approximately 86% seen only once; the top ten take about 4.6%. The sample comprised PBMCs or T cells enriched from blood (not recorded which). The receptor source for this set is a woman aged 25 to 39 who had been exposed to COVID-19.

This clone has only one observation. The chain uses TRBV24-1 and TRBJ1-5; D is possibly TRBD1 (6 bases). Between the trimmed V and J ends, which lost 3 bases and 3 bases, there was a span of 14 bases. The CDR3 covers 16 residues. Germline lookup yields CDR1 KGHDR and CDR2 SFDVKD. The CDR3 DNA is TGTGCCACCAGTGATGCGGGGGCGCGTCCCAATCAGCCCCAGCATTTT. Translation gives CATSDAGARPNQPQHF.

The chain joins TRBV10-1 to TRBJ2-3; tentatively, D is TRBD1 (6 bases). Trimming removed 8 bases from V and 9 bases from J, with 18 bases in between. Germline lookup yields CDR1 WNHNN and CDR2 SYGVQD (reference sequence). This CDR3 has 13 residues. This chain's CDR3 is CASSRSTTGTQYF. The CDR3 nucleotides read TGCGCCAGCTCCCGTTCTACCACAGGGACGCAGTATTTT.

The rearrangement joins TRBV5-8 to TRBJ1-3; 7 nucleotides line up with TRBD1. This CDR3 has 14 amino acids. The germline V gene encodes CDR1 SGHTS and CDR2 YDEGEE. With 1 base clipped from V and 6 bases from J, the junction kept 4 bases outside the gene matches. In DNA, the CDR3 is TGTGCCAGCAGCTTGCGGACAGGACTAAACACCATATATTTT. Translated, it gives CASSLRTGLNTIYF.

This clone was seen only once. The chain links TRBV7-9 to TRBJ1-1; D ambiguous. This CDR3 region has 11 residues. Trimming stripped 7 bases from V and 4 bases from J, with 7 bases between. Germline CDR1 is SEHNR and CDR2 is FQNEAQ (reference sequence). CDR3 residues: CASIRGTEAFF. The CDR3 DNA reads TGTGCCAGCATCCGGGGCACTGAAGCTTTCTTT.

This chain links TRBV6-4 with TRBJ2-7, with no clear D. Between the trimmed V and J ends, which lost 8 bases and 3 bases, there was a span of 11 bases. Germline loops: CDR1 MRHNA, CDR2 SNTAGT. The CDR3 is 12 residues long. The CDR3 region is CASARKNYEQYF. The CDR3 DNA sequence: TGTGCCAGCGCGCGGAAGAACTACGAGCAGTACTTC.

The count of this clone is one. The DNA of the CDR3 is TGTGCCAGCAGCCAGGGCCTTTCAACTAATGAAAAACTGTTTTTT. Protein product: CASSQGLSTNEKLFF. J is TRBJ1-4 and V is TRBV3-1 (or the pseudogene TRBV3-2); D is uncertain. This CDR3 comprises 15 residues. V dropped 3 bases and J dropped 0 bases, with 8 bases sitting between them. Germline-derived CDR1 and CDR2 are LGHDT and YNNKEL (reference sequence).

This chain uses TRBV6-6 with TRBJ2-1; TRBD1 might be the D (6 bases). Germline CDR1 reads MNHNY; CDR2 reads SVGAGI (reference sequence). Trimming removed 5 bases from V and 0 bases from J, with 20 bases in between. This CDR3 is built from 18 residues. For the CDR3, the DNA is TGTGCCAGCAGTCCCGGGACAAACAATCCGAGCTCCTACAATGAGCAGTTCTTC. Its translation is CASSPGTNNPSSYNEQFF.

V usage is TRBV7-2 and J usage is TRBJ2-5, with D possibly TRBD2 on 5 matching bases. The V and J ends lost 5 bases and 1 base respectively, with 17 bases between them. CDR1 SGHTA and CDR2 FQGNSA come from the germline V gene. The CDR3 has 16 residues. The CDR3 loop is CASSPEGRWSQETQYF. The CDR3 bases are TGTGCCAGCAGCCCCGAGGGTCGGTGGTCCCAAGAGACCCAGTACTTC.

This clone was seen many times. The V call is TRBV30, the J call TRBJ2-7, with a weak D call TRBD1 (6 bases). The CDR3 runs to 13 residues. Germline loops: CDR1 GTSNPN, CDR2 SVGIG (reference sequence). Trimming stripped 8 bases from V and 0 bases from J, with 14 bases between. The CDR3 here is CAARQESSYEQYF. For the CDR3, the DNA is TGTGCCGCCCGACAGGAGAGCTCCTACGAGCAGTACTTC. Using reference TRBV30 and TRBJ2-7 for the parts outside the CDR3, the full variable domain is SQTIHQWPATLVQPVGSPLSLECTVEGTSNPNLYWYRQAAGRGLQLLFYSVGIGQISSEVPQNLSASRPQDRQFILSSKKLLLSDSGFYLCAARQESSYEQYFGPGTRLTVT.

The J gene is TRBJ2-3, the V gene TRBV4-1; a possible D gene is TRBD2 (6 bases). The CDR3 sequence is 17 residues long. Germline CDR1 and CDR2: MGHRA and YSYEKL. Trimming left V 1 base short and J 0 bases short, with 14 bases between. The CDR3 here is CASSQGRDLASTDTQYF. The CDR3 bases are TGCGCCAGCAGCCAAGGACGGGACTTAGCTAGCACAGATACGCAGTATTTT.

This clone occurred a few times. The chain carries TRBV27 and TRBJ1-5, with 7 bases fitting TRBD1. The germline CDR1 and CDR2 sequences are MNHEY and SMNVEV (reference sequence). V lost 2 bases and J lost 5; bases outside the gene matches: 9. The CDR3 runs to 16 residues. In DNA, the CDR3 is TGTGCCAGCAGTTTACTCCCTACAGGGGTAGATCAGCCCCAGCATTTT. This encodes CASSLLPTGVDQPQHF.

The chain carries TRBV3-1 (or the pseudogene TRBV3-2) and TRBJ2-1; 11 nucleotides agree with TRBD1. The CDR3 has 14 amino acids. V trimming: 4 bases; J trimming: 9 bases; junction bases outside the gene matches: 5. Germline values: CDR1 LGHDT, CDR2 YNNKEL (reference sequence). DNA for the CDR3: TGTGCCAGCAGCCCGGGGACAGGGGGACCTGAGCAGTTCTTC. It translates to CASSPGTGGPEQFF.

The chain is built from TRBV2 and TRBJ2-3; maybe TRBD1 (5 bases). The V end was cut by 6 bases, the J end by 1 base, with 14 bases between. Germline V CDR1 and CDR2: SNHLY, FYNNEI. The CDR3 has 15 residues. DNA for the CDR3: TGTGCCAGCAGCCGAGACAGCTGGGGCACAGATACGCAGTATTTT. Protein product: CASSRDSWGTDTQYF.

The chain combines TRBV20-1 with TRBJ1-2, with D perhaps matching TRBD1 (6 bases). Germline V gene sequence: CDR1 DFQATT, CDR2 SNEGSKA (reference sequence). The CDR3 totals 11 residues. The V gene lost 6 bases and the J gene lost 2 bases, with 7 bases spanning the gap. The CDR3 here is CSATGNYGYTF. CDR3 coding DNA: TGCAGTGCCACAGGGAACTATGGCTACACCTTC.